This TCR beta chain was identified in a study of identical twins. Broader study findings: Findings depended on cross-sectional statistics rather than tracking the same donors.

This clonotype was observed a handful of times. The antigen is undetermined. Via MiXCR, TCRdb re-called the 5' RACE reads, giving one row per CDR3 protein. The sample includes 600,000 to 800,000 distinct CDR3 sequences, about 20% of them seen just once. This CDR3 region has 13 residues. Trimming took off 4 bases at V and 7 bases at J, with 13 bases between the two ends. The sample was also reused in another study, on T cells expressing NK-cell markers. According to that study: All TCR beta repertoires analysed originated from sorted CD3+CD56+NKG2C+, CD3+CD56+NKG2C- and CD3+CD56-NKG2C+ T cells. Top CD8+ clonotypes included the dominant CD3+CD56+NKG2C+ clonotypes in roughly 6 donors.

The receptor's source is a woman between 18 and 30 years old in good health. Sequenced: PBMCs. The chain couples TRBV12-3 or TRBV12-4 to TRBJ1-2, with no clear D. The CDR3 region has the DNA TGTGCCAGCAGTTCCGGGCGGGGTCGTGGCTACACCTTC. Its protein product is CASSSGRGRGYTF.